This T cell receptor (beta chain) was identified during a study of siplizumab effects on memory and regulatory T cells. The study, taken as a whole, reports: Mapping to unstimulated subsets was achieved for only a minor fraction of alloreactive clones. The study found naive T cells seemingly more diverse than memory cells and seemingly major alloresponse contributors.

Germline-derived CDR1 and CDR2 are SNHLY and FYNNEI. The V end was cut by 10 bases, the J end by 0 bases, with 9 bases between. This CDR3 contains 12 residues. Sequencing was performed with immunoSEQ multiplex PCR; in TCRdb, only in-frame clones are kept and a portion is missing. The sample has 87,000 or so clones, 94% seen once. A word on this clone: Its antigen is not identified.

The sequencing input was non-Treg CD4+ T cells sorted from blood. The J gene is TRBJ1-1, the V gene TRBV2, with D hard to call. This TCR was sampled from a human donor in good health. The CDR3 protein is CATGLMNTEAFF. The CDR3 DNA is TGTGCCACCGGACTCATGAACACTGAAGCTTTCTTT.